These T cell receptor beta chains were read from a single sample in a study of T cells after yellow fever vaccination. MiXCR, run by TCRdb on the 5' RACE reads, gives a single entry per CDR3 protein. The sample yields some 600,000 distinct CDR3 sequences, about a sixth seen once. The sample in question was PBMCs, obtained around 5 days after the first yellow fever vaccination. The receptors stem from a young man who received the YFV17D yellow fever vaccine. CDR3s leave out the opening cysteine and the closing phenylalanine or tryptophan.

V gene,CDR3 protein
TRBV6-6,ASSKSHEGTQY
TRBV3-1,ASSPRVAGGGKTQY
TRBV6-5,ASSSSAQEAF
TRBV20-1,SARNPTGILEKPQH
TRBV12-3/TRBV12-4,ASSQAGADTQY
TRBV20-1,SATGQGSTDTQY
TRBV7-9,ASTSLKGKGGELF
TRBV12-3/TRBV12-4,ASRRDRGETQY
TRBV20-1,SANGQGKYTQY
TRBV7-2,ASRPSGVTDTQY
TRBV7-9,ASRRRERGGTDTQY
TRBV5-6,ASASMAGVIYEQY
TRBV27,ASSRLDAARTDTQY
TRBV5-1,ASSPRQGATDTQY
TRBV5-1,ASQVWGGNEQY